Reported below is one T cell receptor beta chain. Its antigen is unknown. This sample stems from a study of Graves' ophthalmopathy and Graves' hyperthyroidism. Study-wide results and limits: Stable hyperthyroidism and ophthalmopathy were told apart by a 13-signature model, which achieved roughly 89% sensitivity and more than 75% specificity. Blood contained most expanded thyroid clonotypes exceeding 0.001 frequency.

Amplification targeted the TCR beta CDR3 regions, with RNA transcripts as the source material. The library came from an HTBI-primed first-round RT-PCR and a second-round multiplex PCR. TCRdb analysed the multiplex PCR reads with MiXCR anew, one entry per CDR3 protein. Of hundreds of thousands of distinct CDR3 sequences in the sample, 35% to 45% are singletons; the top ten hold over 2.5%. About 10 ml of fresh blood yielded the PBMCs by density gradient. Looked up from germline, CDR1 is LNHDA and CDR2 is SQIVND (reference sequence). The CDR3 runs to 18 residues. V lost 6 bases, J lost 1 base, and 10 bases stayed unmatched.

This clonotype originated in an adult man with Graves' ophthalmopathy. Sequencing was carried out using peripheral blood. The rearrangement joins TRBV19 to TRBJ1-5, with TRBD1 matching 12 bases. DNA for the CDR3: TGTGCCAGTAGACCCCCGGGACAGGGGGCAGGAAGCAATCAGCCCCAGCATTTT. This encodes CASRPPGQGAGSNQPQHF. The whole variable domain, filled in from reference TRBV19 and TRBJ1-5, reads DGGITQSPKYLFRKEGQNVTLSCEQNLNHDAMYWYRQDPGQGLRLIYYSQIVNDFQKGDIAEGYSVSREKKESFPLTVTSAQKNPTAFYLCASRPPGQGAGSNQPQHFGDGTRLSIL.